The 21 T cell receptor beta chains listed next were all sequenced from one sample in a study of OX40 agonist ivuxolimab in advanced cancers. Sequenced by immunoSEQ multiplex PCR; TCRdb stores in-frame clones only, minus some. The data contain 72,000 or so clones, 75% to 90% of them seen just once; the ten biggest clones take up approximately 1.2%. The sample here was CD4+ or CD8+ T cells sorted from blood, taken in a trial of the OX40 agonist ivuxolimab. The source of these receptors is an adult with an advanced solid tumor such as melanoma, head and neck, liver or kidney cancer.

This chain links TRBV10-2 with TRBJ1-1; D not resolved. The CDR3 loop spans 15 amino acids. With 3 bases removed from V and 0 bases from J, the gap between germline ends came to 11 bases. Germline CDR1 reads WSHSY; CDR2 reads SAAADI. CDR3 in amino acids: CASSDYGRLNTEAFF. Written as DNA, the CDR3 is TGCGCCAGCAGTGATTATGGGCGTTTGAACACTGAAGCTTTCTTT.

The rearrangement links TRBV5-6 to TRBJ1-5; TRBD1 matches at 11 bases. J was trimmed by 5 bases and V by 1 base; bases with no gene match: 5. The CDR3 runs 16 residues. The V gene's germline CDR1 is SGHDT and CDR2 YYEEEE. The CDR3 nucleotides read TGTGCCAGCAGCTTGAGCTGGACAGGGGGCGATCAGCCCCAGCATTTT. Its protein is CASSLSWTGGDQPQHF.

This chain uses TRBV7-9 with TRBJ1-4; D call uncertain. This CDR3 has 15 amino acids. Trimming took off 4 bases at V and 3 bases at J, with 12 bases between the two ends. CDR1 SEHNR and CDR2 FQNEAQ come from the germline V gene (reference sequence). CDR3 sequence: CASSSTHGANEKLFF. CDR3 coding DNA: TGTGCCAGCAGCTCGACCCACGGAGCTAATGAAAAACTGTTTTTT.

The CDR3 bases are TGTGCCAGCAGCCTCCCCCGGGACACCGGGGAGCTGTTTTTT. This translates into CASSLPRDTGELFF. The chain is built from TRBV7-9 and TRBJ2-2; D gene uncertain. Trimming pared 5 bases from V and 3 bases from J, leaving 10 bases between. The CDR3 is made up of 14 amino acids. Germline CDR1 and CDR2: SEHNR and FQNEAQ (reference sequence).

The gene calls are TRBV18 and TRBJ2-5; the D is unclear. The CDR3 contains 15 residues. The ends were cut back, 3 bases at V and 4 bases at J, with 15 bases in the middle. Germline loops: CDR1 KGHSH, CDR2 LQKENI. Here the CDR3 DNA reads TGTGCCAGCTCACCTGGGTCGGAGCGAGTAGAGACCCAGTACTTC. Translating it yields CASSPGSERVETQYF.

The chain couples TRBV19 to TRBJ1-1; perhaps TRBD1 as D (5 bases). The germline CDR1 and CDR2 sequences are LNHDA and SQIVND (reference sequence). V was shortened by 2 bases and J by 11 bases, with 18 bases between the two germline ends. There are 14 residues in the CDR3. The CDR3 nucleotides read TGTGCCAGTAGTATATACTCGTCAGGGTCGGGGGCTTTCTTT. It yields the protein CASSIYSSGSGAFF. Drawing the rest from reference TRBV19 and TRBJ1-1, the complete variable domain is DGGITQSPKYLFRKEGQNVTLSCEQNLNHDAMYWYRQDPGQGLRLIYYSQIVNDFQKGDIAEGYSVSREKKESFPLTVTSAQKNPTAFYLCASSIYSSGSGAFFGQGTRLTVV.

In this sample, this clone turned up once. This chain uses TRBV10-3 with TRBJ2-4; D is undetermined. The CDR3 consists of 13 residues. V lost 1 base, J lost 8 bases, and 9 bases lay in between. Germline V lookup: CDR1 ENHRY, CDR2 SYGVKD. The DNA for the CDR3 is TGTGCCATCAGTGAGTTGCTAGGAGACATTCAGTACTTC. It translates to CAISELLGDIQYF.

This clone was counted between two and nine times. CDR3 amino acids: CASSDGDRANSPLHF. The CDR3 DNA sequence: TGTGCCAGCAGCGATGGGGACAGGGCGAATTCACCCCTCCACTTT. This rearrangement joins TRBV7-9 to TRBJ1-6; 9 bases match TRBD1. The germline V gene encodes CDR1 SEHNR and CDR2 FQNEAQ (reference sequence). V shed 5 bases, J shed 7 bases, and the junction held 6 bases outside the gene matches. The CDR3 runs to 15 residues.

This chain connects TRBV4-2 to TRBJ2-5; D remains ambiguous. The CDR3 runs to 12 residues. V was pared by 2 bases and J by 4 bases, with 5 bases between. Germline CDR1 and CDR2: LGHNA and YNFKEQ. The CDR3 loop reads CASSQWGETQYF. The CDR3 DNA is TGTGCCAGCAGCCAATGGGGAGAGACCCAGTACTTC.

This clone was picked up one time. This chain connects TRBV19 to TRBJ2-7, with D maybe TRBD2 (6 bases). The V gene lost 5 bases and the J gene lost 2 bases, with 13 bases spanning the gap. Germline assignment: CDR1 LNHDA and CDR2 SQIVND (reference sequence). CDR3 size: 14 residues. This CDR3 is CASSLPTRPYEQYF. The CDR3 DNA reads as TGTGCCAGTAGTCTCCCGACTAGGCCCTACGAGCAGTACTTC.

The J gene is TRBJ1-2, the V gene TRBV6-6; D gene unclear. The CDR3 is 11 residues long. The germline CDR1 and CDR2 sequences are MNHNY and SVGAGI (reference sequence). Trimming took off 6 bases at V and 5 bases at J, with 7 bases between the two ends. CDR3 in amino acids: CASSPGYGYTF. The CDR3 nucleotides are TGTGCCAGCAGCCCAGGATATGGCTACACCTTC.

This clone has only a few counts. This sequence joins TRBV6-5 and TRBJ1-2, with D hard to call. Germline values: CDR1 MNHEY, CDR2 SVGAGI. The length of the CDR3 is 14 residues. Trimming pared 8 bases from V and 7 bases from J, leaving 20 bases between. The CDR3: CASGPPSVHGGYTF. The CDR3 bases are TGTGCCAGCGGTCCCCCCTCGGTCCATGGTGGCTACACCTTC.

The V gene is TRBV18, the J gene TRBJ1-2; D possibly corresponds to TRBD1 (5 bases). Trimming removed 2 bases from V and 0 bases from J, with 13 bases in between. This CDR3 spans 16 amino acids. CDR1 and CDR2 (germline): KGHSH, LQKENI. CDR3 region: CASSPGQGPANYGYTF. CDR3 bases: TGTGCCAGCTCACCAGGGCAGGGCCCAGCTAACTATGGCTACACCTTC. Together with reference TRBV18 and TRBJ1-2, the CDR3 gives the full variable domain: NAGVMQNPRHLVRRRGQEARLRCSPMKGHSHVYWYRQLPEEGLKFMVYLQKENIIDESGMPKERFSAEFPKEGPSILRIQQVVRGDSAAYFCASSPGQGPANYGYTFGSGTRLTVV.

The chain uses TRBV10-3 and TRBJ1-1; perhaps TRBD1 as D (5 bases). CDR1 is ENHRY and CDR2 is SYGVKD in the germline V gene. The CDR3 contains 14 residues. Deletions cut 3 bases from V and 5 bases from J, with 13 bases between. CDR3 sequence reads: CAISDPGEGTEAFF. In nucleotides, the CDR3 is TGTGCCATCAGTGACCCGGGGGAGGGGACTGAAGCTTTCTTT.

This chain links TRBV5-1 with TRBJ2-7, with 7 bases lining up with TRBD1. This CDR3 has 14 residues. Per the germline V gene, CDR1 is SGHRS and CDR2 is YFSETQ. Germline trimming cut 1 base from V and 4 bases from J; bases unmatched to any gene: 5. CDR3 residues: CASSLSQGPYEQYF. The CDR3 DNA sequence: TGCGCCAGCAGCTTGTCACAGGGGCCTTACGAGCAGTACTTC.

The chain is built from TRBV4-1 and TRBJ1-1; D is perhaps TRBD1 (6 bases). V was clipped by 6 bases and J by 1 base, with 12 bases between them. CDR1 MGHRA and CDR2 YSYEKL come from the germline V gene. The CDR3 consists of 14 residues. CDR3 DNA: TGCGCCAGCAGGGGGACACTTAAGAACACTGAAGCTTTCTTT. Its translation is CASRGTLKNTEAFF.

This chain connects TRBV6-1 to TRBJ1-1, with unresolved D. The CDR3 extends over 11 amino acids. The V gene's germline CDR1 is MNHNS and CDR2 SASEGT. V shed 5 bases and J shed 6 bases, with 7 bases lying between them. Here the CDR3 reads CASSQAAEAFF. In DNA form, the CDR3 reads TGTGCCAGCAGTCAGGCCGCTGAAGCTTTCTTT.

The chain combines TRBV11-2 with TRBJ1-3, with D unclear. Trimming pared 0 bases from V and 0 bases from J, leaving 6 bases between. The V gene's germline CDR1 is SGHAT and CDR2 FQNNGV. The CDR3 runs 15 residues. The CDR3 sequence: CASSLDRSSGNTIYF. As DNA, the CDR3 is TGTGCCAGCAGCTTAGACAGAAGCTCTGGAAACACCATATATTTT.

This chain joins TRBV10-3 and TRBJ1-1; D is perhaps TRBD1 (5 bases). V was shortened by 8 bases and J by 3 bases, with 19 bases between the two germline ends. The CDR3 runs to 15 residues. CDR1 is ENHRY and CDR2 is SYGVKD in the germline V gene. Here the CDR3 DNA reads TGTGCCATCGCACGGGAGGGACGTGCGGACACTGAAGCTTTCTTT. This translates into CAIAREGRADTEAFF.

CDR3 residues: CASSSSGGLTYEQYF. The CDR3 region has the DNA TGTGCCAGCAGCTCCTCAGGGGGGCTAACCTACGAGCAGTACTTC. The V gene is TRBV7-2, the J gene TRBJ2-7, with a possible D match to TRBD1 (7 bases). The CDR3 sequence is 15 residues long. Germline V gene lookup returns CDR1 SGHTA and CDR2 FQGNSA. The germline V and J ends were trimmed by 4 bases and 2 bases, with 15 bases remaining between them.

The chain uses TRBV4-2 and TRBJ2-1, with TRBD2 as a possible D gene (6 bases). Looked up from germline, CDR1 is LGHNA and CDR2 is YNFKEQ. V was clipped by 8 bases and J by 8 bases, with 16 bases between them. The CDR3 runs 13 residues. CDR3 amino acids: CASEKRGGDEQFF. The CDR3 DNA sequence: TGTGCCAGCGAAAAACGGGGCGGGGATGAGCAGTTCTTC.